The rows below give T cell receptor beta chains drawn from one sample of a study of T cell changes during pregnancy in multiple sclerosis. Produced via immunoSEQ multiplex PCR; TCRdb's table is partial and in-frame only. Of about 19,000 clones listed, over 70% are singletons. The sequencing here drew on CD8+ T cells from peripheral blood mononuclear cells, taken after pregnancy. The origin of the receptors is a female donor in good health, enrolled as a control in a pregnancy study. Both conserved end residues are part of each CDR3. A D gene is named only where the DNA matches it firmly. The listing skips clone size in some rows; elsewhere it reads once, few, many or a size class.

size,D,J,V,CDR3,DNA
NA,TRBD2,TRBJ2-5,TRBV2,CASRKSLSGGAVETQYF,TGTGCCAGCAGGAAATCCCTGAGCGGGGGGGCCGTAGAGACCCAGTACTTC
NA,NA,TRBJ2-3,TRBV19,CASSMRSTGTDTQYF,TGTGCCAGTAGTATGCGGTCGACTGGCACAGATACGCAGTATTTT
NA,TRBD1,TRBJ2-7,TRBV2,CAAEVRTGDSEQYF,TGTGCCGCCGAGGTGAGGACAGGGGATAGCGAGCAGTACTTC
NA,TRBD1,TRBJ1-5,TRBV10-3,CAISEDRGSNQPQHF,TGTGCCATCAGTGAAGACAGGGGGAGCAATCAGCCCCAGCATTTT
once,TRBD1,TRBJ2-7,TRBV7-2,CASSSSGTGDPPSYYEQYF,TGTGCCAGCAGCTCCTCAGGGACAGGGGATCCCCCCTCATACTACGAGCAGTACTTC
NA,TRBD1,TRBJ1-2,TRBV6-1,CASSADRWLYTF,TGTGCCAGCAGCGCGGACAGGTGGCTCTACACCTTC
NA,TRBD1,TRBJ2-7,TRBV30,CAWRGTGINEQYF,TGTGCCTGGAGGGGGACAGGGATAAACGAGCAGTACTTC
NA,TRBD1,TRBJ1-1,TRBV7-8,CASSSNTGAIGTEAFF,TGTGCCAGCAGCTCTAACACAGGGGCGATTGGCACTGAAGCTTTCTTT
NA,NA,TRBJ1-4,TRBV15,CATSSRTGEKLFF,TGTGCCACCAGCTCTCGAACAGGGGAAAAACTGTTTTTT
NA,NA,TRBJ2-7,TRBV19,CASSSSYWTTGSYEQYF,TGTGCCAGTAGTAGCTCTTATTGGACTACCGGCTCCTACGAGCAGTACTTC
NA,NA,TRBJ1-2,TRBV7-9,CASRAVMGYTF,TGTGCCAGCAGGGCGGTTATGGGCTACACCTTC
NA,TRBD2,TRBJ2-1,TRBV30,CAWSDLGLASGGALDNEQFF,TGTGCCTGGAGTGATCTGGGCTTGGCTAGCGGGGGGGCACTAGACAATGAGCAGTTCTTC
once,TRBD1,TRBJ2-1,TRBV5-6,CASSLGGTGGYNEQFF,TGTGCCAGCAGCTTGGGGGGGACAGGGGGATACAATGAGCAGTTCTTC
NA,TRBD2,TRBJ2-2,TRBV7-8,CASSLRFGLAGTNTGELFF,TGTGCCAGCAGCTTAAGATTTGGCCTAGCGGGGACGAACACCGGGGAGCTGTTTTTT
NA,TRBD1,TRBJ1-3,TRBV2,CASRRQGATIGNTIYF,TGTGCCAGCAGGCGGCAGGGGGCGACAATTGGAAACACCATATATTTT
NA,NA,TRBJ1-2,TRBV11-2,CASSPDGALIYGYTF,TGTGCCAGCAGCCCCGATGGGGCTCTTATTTATGGCTACACCTTC
NA,TRBD1,TRBJ1-2,TRBV19,CASAGTDYRYGYTF,TGTGCCAGCGCCGGGACAGACTACCGCTATGGCTACACCTTC
NA,NA,TRBJ1-5,TRBV4-3,CASSPSSGMGQPQHF,TGCGCCAGCAGCCCTTCCTCAGGGATGGGGCAGCCCCAGCATTTT
once,TRBD2,TRBJ2-1,TRBV4-3,CASSQDRFSGGYNEQFF,TGCGCCAGCAGCCAAGATCGGTTTAGCGGGGGGTACAATGAGCAGTTCTTC
few,NA,TRBJ1-1,TRBV6-5,CASRPEGQLNTEAFF,TGTGCCAGCAGACCTGAAGGACAGTTGAACACTGAAGCTTTCTTT
NA,NA,TRBJ1-2,TRBV18,CASSPVAAGGYTF,TGTGCCAGCTCACCAGTAGCCGCGGGGGGCTACACCTTC
NA,TRBD1,TRBJ2-1,TRBV4-1,CASSRYSGDSNSYNEQFF,TGCGCCAGCAGCCGTTACTCAGGGGACAGTAACTCCTACAATGAGCAGTTCTTC